What follows are 30 T cell receptor beta chains derived from one specimen sequenced in a study of blood T cell repertoires in COVID-19. Method: immunoSEQ multiplex PCR; TCRdb's copy keeps in-frame clones and lacks some. Among around 190,000 clones, around 89% were seen once, and the ten largest hold under 2%. The sample was peripheral blood. These receptors came from a man between 18 and 35 years old who had recovered from COVID-19.

This clone was seen only once. The chain recombines TRBV7-3 with TRBJ2-3; 7 positions agree with TRBD2. Germline V gene lookup returns CDR1 SGHTA and CDR2 FQGTGA. This CDR3 spans 19 amino acids. V was clipped by 2 bases and J by 2 bases; unmatched bases: 16. The CDR3 DNA is TGTGCCAGCAGCTTAGAAGAGTCTAGCGGTGGATTTTTCACAGATACGCAGTATTTT. Amino acids: CASSLEESSGGFFTDTQYF.

V usage is TRBV20-1 and J usage is TRBJ1-1; D gene unclear. Germline-derived CDR1 and CDR2 are DFQATT and SNEGSKA (reference sequence). V gave up 6 bases and J gave up 3 bases, with 5 bases separating them. The CDR3 is made up of 10 amino acids. The CDR3 coding sequence is TGCAGTGCCTCGTACACTGAAGCTTTCTTT. Translating it yields CSASYTEAFF.

This clone was seen a handful of times. The chain employs TRBV7-8 and TRBJ1-6; D is unclear. Per germline, CDR1 SGHVS and CDR2 FQNEAQ. There are 13 residues in the CDR3. V was trimmed by 0 bases and J by 12 bases, leaving 9 bases between them. CDR3 loop: CASSLALPGPLHF. The CDR3 DNA reads as TGTGCCAGCAGCTTAGCGCTACCGGGACCCCTCCACTTT.

This chain uses TRBV12-3 or TRBV12-4 with TRBJ1-4; D is undetermined. The length of the CDR3 is 13 residues. V was shortened by 2 bases and J by 7 bases, with 8 bases between the two germline ends. CDR3 sequence reads: CASSLFDIEKLFF. The CDR3 DNA reads TGTGCCAGCAGTTTATTCGACATTGAAAAACTGTTTTTT.

V and J are TRBV18 and TRBJ2-1; 7 bases are a match to TRBD2. Looked up from germline, CDR1 is KGHSH and CDR2 is LQKENI. J lost 0 bases, V lost 5 bases, and 4 bases had no gene match. The CDR3 extends over 15 amino acids. The CDR3 nucleotides read TGTGCCAGCTCAAGAGCGGGGATCTCCTACAATGAGCAGTTCTTC. Translated: CASSRAGISYNEQFF.

The sample holds one count of this clone. The chain uses TRBV7-9 and TRBJ2-7, with D maybe TRBD1 (6 bases). V lost 1 base and J 2 bases, leaving 12 bases between the germline ends. The length of the CDR3 is 15 residues. The germline CDR1 and CDR2 sequences are SEHNR and FQNEAQ (reference sequence). The CDR3 reads CASSLGAGEAYEQYF. CDR3 in DNA: TGTGCCAGCAGCTTAGGGGCAGGGGAAGCCTACGAGCAGTACTTC.

This chain connects TRBV27 to TRBJ2-7; 12 bases agree with TRBD2. This CDR3 has 14 residues. Germline-derived CDR1 and CDR2 are MNHEY and SMNVEV (reference sequence). V lost 7 bases to trimming and J lost 7 bases; unmatched junction nucleotides: 8. CDR3 nucleotide sequence: TGTGCCAGCACTAGCGGGAGGGCCTTAGGGGAGCAGTACTTC. Translated, it gives CASTSGRALGEQYF.

This clone was seen more than once but under ten times. One end of the junction fails to match germline, which may point to a read error. The chain has TRBV7-7 and TRBJ2-1; TRBD2 matches at 10 bases. This CDR3 contains 15 residues. CDR1 and CDR2 (germline): SSHAT, FNYEAQ (reference sequence). The CDR3 is CASSLGPSGGNEQFF. CDR3 coding DNA: TGTGCTAGCAGCTTAGGGCCTAGCGGGGGCAATGAGCAGTTCTTC.

The chain couples TRBV27 to TRBJ1-5; a possible D gene is TRBD1 (5 bases). The CDR3 sequence is 14 residues long. Germline V gene sequence: CDR1 MNHEY, CDR2 SMNVEV (reference sequence). V was shortened by 2 bases and J by 5 bases, with 10 bases between the two germline ends. CDR3 DNA: TGTGCCAGCAGTTTAACCAGGGTTGATCAGCCCCAGCATTTT. As protein: CASSLTRVDQPQHF.

Comment on this clone: An end of the junction does not agree with germline; a read error may underlie this. The chain is built from TRBV7-7 and TRBJ2-1; TRBD1 might be the D (5 bases). The germline V gene encodes CDR1 SSHAT and CDR2 FNYEAQ (reference sequence). The CDR3 runs to 15 residues. This CDR3 reads CASSLGAGQGYEQFF. In nucleotides, the CDR3 is TGTGCTAGCAGCTTAGGGGCAGGGCAAGGGTATGAGCAGTTCTTC.

The J gene is TRBJ2-7, the V gene TRBV7-8; TRBD2 matches at 13 bases. This CDR3 spans 17 amino acids. Looked up from germline, CDR1 is SGHVS and CDR2 is FQNEAQ. The V segment lost 1 base and the J segment 2 bases; nucleotides outside the gene matches: 5. This CDR3 reads CASSLGTSGSNPYEQYF. DNA of the CDR3: TGTGCCAGCAGCTTAGGGACTAGCGGGAGCAACCCCTACGAGCAGTACTTC.

This clone was recorded a few times. DNA of the CDR3: TGTGCCAGCAGCCAAGCGACAGAAAGCCAGCCCCAGCATTTT. Protein: CASSQATESQPQHF. V is TRBV3-1 (or the pseudogene TRBV3-2) and J is TRBJ1-5, with a weak D call TRBD1 (5 bases). The V and J ends lost 1 base and 7 bases respectively, with 11 bases between them. CDR1 LGHDT and CDR2 YNNKEL come from the germline V gene (reference sequence). This CDR3 is built from 14 residues.

The rearrangement joins TRBV9 to TRBJ2-5; no definite D call. The CDR3 contains 14 residues. The germline CDR1 and CDR2 sequences are SGDLS and YYNGEE. V was shortened by 0 bases and J by 2 bases, with 8 bases between the two germline ends. Written as DNA, the CDR3 is TGTGCCAGCAGCGTAGATGCTAGTCAAGAGACCCAGTACTTC. This gives the protein CASSVDASQETQYF. Supplemented by reference TRBV9 and TRBJ2-5, the full variable domain reads DSGVTQTPKHLITATGQRVTLRCSPRSGDLSVYWYQQSLDQGLQFLIQYYNGEERAKGNILERFSAQQFPDLHSELNLSSLELGDSALYFCASSVDASQETQYFGPGTRLLVL.

The V and J genes are TRBV30 and TRBJ1-1, with D maybe TRBD1 (5 bases). Trimming took 4 bases from V and 4 from J, leaving 10 bases between them. Germline-derived CDR1 and CDR2 are GTSNPN and SVGIG (reference sequence). The CDR3 extends over 12 amino acids. The CDR3 bases are TGTGCCTGGACCCTGGGGGGCACTGAAGCTTTCTTT. Protein product: CAWTLGGTEAFF.

The chain is built from TRBV18 and TRBJ1-2; TRBD1 matches 10 bases. The germline CDR1 and CDR2 sequences are KGHSH and LQKENI. The CDR3 runs 15 residues. Trimming removed 6 bases from V and 4 bases from J; junction bases left unmatched: 8. The CDR3 bases are TGTGCCAGCTCCCCTCCGACAGGGGGCTCCTATGGCTACACCTTC. Amino acids: CASSPPTGGSYGYTF.

The CDR3 DNA reads TGTGCCAGCAGCTTAACAGGGGACAGGGGAGCTGAAGCTTTCTTT. Amino acid sequence: CASSLTGDRGAEAFF. The chain couples TRBV7-3 to TRBJ1-1; 10 positions agree with TRBD1. Per the germline V gene, CDR1 is SGHTA and CDR2 is FQGTGA. The CDR3 consists of 15 residues. Trimming cost V 0 bases and J 6 bases; bases outside gene matches: 4.

This clone was counted a single time. The genes are TRBV10-3 and TRBJ1-2, with 9 bases that match TRBD1. V was clipped by 2 bases and J by 5 bases; unmatched bases: 3. The CDR3 totals 14 residues. Germline V CDR1 and CDR2: ENHRY, SYGVKD. In DNA, the CDR3 is TGTGCCATCAGTGAGGGACAGGGGCTATATGGCTACACCTTC. Its protein product is CAISEGQGLYGYTF.

The V call is TRBV15, the J call TRBJ2-4, with TRBD2 matching 7 bases. This CDR3 comprises 16 residues. In germline, CDR1 is LNHNV, CDR2 YYDKDF (reference sequence). V lost 3 bases to trimming and J lost 1 base; unmatched junction nucleotides: 6. CDR3 loop: CATSRGDGGAKNIQYF. The CDR3 bases are TGTGCCACCAGCAGGGGGGACGGGGGGGCCAAAAACATTCAGTACTTC.

The chain couples TRBV11-3 to TRBJ2-7, with 9 bases matching TRBD2. CDR1 SGHNT and CDR2 YENEEA come from the germline V gene. V shed 2 bases, J shed 8 bases, and the junction held 10 bases outside the gene matches. This CDR3 is 15 amino acids long. The CDR3 loop reads CASSLNSGRQEKQYF. The DNA for the CDR3 is TGTGCCAGCAGCTTAAACAGCGGGAGGCAGGAGAAGCAGTACTTC.

This clone appeared a few times. The chain links TRBV7-8 to TRBJ2-7; maybe TRBD1 (6 bases). The CDR3 covers 15 residues. CDR1 and CDR2 from the germline V gene are SGHVS and FQNEAQ. V lost 5 bases, J lost 1 base, and 15 bases lay in between. CDR3 DNA: TGTGCCAGCAGCGTATCACAGGGTATGTCCTACGAGCAGTACTTC. Its protein is CASSVSQGMSYEQYF.

This clone was counted once. The chain has TRBV3-1 (or the pseudogene TRBV3-2) and TRBJ2-5; possibly TRBD2 for D (6 bases). The CDR3 runs to 14 residues. Deletions cut 1 base from V and 6 bases from J, with 12 bases between. The germline V gene encodes CDR1 LGHDT and CDR2 YNNKEL (reference sequence). Here the CDR3 reads CASSQGLVGKTQYF. The DNA of the CDR3 is TGTGCCAGCAGCCAAGGACTAGTCGGAAAGACCCAGTACTTC.

The chain recombines TRBV2 with TRBJ1-1; D is unresolved. Trimming cost V 3 bases and J 6 bases, with 11 bases left between them. Per the germline V gene, CDR1 is SNHLY and CDR2 is FYNNEI. The CDR3 runs 13 residues. The CDR3 coding sequence is TGTGCCAGCAGTGATAAGTCGAGGGCTGAAGCTTTCTTT. It encodes CASSDKSRAEAFF.

The rearrangement uses TRBV25-1 and TRBJ2-7; TRBD2 matches at 9 bases. V lost 4 bases to trimming and J lost 0 bases; unmatched junction nucleotides: 7. Germline V gene sequence: CDR1 MGHDK, CDR2 SYGVNS. The CDR3 length is 16 residues. The CDR3 loop reads CASSAKAGGASYEQYF. The CDR3 nucleotides are TGTGCCAGCAGTGCTAAAGCGGGAGGCGCCTCCTACGAGCAGTACTTC.

The rearrangement uses TRBV29-1 and TRBJ2-5; D may be TRBD2 (5 bases). CDR3 size: 12 residues. Germline CDR1 reads SQVTM; CDR2 reads ANQGSEA. Trimming pared 8 bases from V and 5 bases from J, leaving 15 bases between. This CDR3 reads CSTWRRLETQYF. The CDR3 DNA reads as TGCAGCACCTGGAGGCGGTTGGAGACCCAGTACTTC.

The CDR3 nucleotides read TGTGCCAGCAGTGAAAGGGGTCACCGGAAGGGTGAGCAGTTCTTC. Protein product: CASSERGHRKGEQFF. The chain has TRBV2 and TRBJ2-1, with a tentative D call TRBD1 (5 bases). Germline CDR1 reads SNHLY; CDR2 reads FYNNEI. V was trimmed by 2 bases and J by 9 bases, leaving 17 bases between them. CDR3 size: 15 residues.

Of note for this clone: This CDR3 is also generated by other DNA sequences in the sample. J is TRBJ2-7 and V is TRBV27, with a possible D match to TRBD2 (6 bases). The CDR3 spans 15 residues. Germline V gives CDR1 MNHEY, CDR2 SMNVEV (reference sequence). V shed 6 bases and J shed 1 base, with 16 bases lying between them. The chain's CDR3 is CASSLVGGSSYEQYF. CDR3 bases: TGTGCCAGCAGCCTAGTCGGGGGTTCGTCCTACGAGCAGTACTTC.

The chain uses TRBV18 and TRBJ1-1, with TRBD1 identical over 8 bases. The junction had 15 bases not matched to a gene; V was cut back by 4 bases and J by 11 bases. This CDR3 comprises 15 residues. Germline CDR1 KGHSH, CDR2 LQKENI. In DNA form, the CDR3 reads TGTGCCAGCTCACGTACCGGGACAGGAGACCTAGGGGCTTTCTTT. This encodes CASSRTGTGDLGAFF.

The chain employs TRBV5-1 and TRBJ1-2; perhaps TRBD1 as D (6 bases). V lost 0 bases and J 3 bases, leaving 15 bases between the germline ends. This CDR3 is 16 amino acids long. Germline lookup yields CDR1 SGHRS and CDR2 YFSETQ. The DNA of the CDR3 is TGCGCCAGCAGCTTGGTTTATCCAGGGGAATACTATGGCTACACCTTC. The encoded protein is CASSLVYPGEYYGYTF.

The rearrangement uses TRBV7-9 and TRBJ1-1; D might be TRBD1 (5 bases). V was trimmed by 3 bases and J by 3 bases, leaving 8 bases between them. The length of the CDR3 is 13 residues. In germline, CDR1 is SEHNR, CDR2 FQNEAQ (reference sequence). The CDR3 nucleotides are TGTGCCAGCAGCTTCCCCAGGGACACTGAAGCTTTCTTT. It translates to CASSFPRDTEAFF.

This rearrangement joins TRBV12-3 or TRBV12-4 to TRBJ1-1; maybe TRBD1 (5 bases). Trimming cost V 3 bases and J 4 bases, with 9 bases left between them. CDR3 size: 13 residues. In nucleotides, the CDR3 is TGTGCCAGCAGTTTTGGGGGGTTCACTGAAGCTTTCTTT. As protein: CASSFGGFTEAFF.